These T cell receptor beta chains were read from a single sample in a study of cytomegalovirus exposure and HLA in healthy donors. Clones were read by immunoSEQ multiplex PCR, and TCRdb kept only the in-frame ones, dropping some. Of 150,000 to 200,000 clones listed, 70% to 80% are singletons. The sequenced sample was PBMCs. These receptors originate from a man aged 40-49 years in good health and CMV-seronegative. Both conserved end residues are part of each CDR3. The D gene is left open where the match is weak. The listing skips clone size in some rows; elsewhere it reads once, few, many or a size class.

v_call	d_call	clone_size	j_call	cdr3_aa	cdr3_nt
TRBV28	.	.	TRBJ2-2	CAGGRCSGELFF	TGTGCTGGAGGCAGGTGCTCCGGGGAGCTGTTTTTT
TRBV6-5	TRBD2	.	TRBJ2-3	CASSYRGGQDTQYF	TGTGCCAGCAGTTACCGGGGGGGGCAAGATACGCAGTATTTT
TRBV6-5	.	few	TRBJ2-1	CASRPTGLVRFF	TGTGCCAGCAGACCGACAGGACTGGTCCGGTTCTTC
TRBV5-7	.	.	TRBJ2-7	CASSLVAGISYEQYF	TGTGCCAGCAGCTTGGTGGCGGGAATCTCCTACGAGCAGTACTTC
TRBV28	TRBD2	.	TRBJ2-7	CASSLWREGLIEQYF	TGTGCCAGCAGTTTATGGCGGGAGGGCCTGATCGAGCAGTACTTC
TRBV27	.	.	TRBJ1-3	CASIRGNTIYF	TGTGCCAGCATTCGGGGAAACACCATATATTTT
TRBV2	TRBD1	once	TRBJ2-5	CASSGTGGVWTQYF	TGTGCCAGCAGTGGAACAGGGGGCGTCTGGACCCAGTACTTC
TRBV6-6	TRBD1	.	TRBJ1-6	CASRPGQLSYNSPLHF	TGTGCCAGCAGGCCGGGACAGCTCTCCTATAATTCACCCCTCCACTTT
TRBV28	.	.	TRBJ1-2	CASSLRRQDWWYTF	TGTGCCAGCAGTTTAAGGCGTCAGGACTGGTGGTACACCTTC
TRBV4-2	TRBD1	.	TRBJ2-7	CASSQDLGGPYEQYF	TGTGCCAGCAGCCAGGATCTAGGGGGCCCCTACGAGCAGTACTTC
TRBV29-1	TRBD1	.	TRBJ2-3	CSVSQGVGDTQYF	TGCAGCGTTTCACAGGGGGTAGGAGATACGCAGTATTTT
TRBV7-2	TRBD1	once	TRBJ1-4	CASSLVGQNNEKLFF	TGTGCCAGCAGCTTAGTGGGACAGAACAATGAAAAACTGTTTTTT
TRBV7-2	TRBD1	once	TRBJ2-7	CASSLGGGGNYEQYF	TGTGCCAGCAGCTTAGGAGGGGGCGGAAATTACGAGCAGTACTTC
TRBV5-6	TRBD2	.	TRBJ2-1	CASSPNSGRTYNEQFF	TGTGCCAGCAGCCCTAATAGCGGGAGGACCTACAATGAGCAGTTCTTC
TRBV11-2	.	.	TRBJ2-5	CASSLVATQETQYF	TGTGCCAGCAGCTTAGTAGCGACACAAGAGACCCAGTACTTC
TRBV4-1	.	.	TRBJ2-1	CASSQAGDAYNEQFF	TGCGCCAGCAGCCAAGCGGGAGATGCTTACAATGAGCAGTTCTTC
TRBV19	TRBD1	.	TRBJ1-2	CASSSGTGGSLYGYTF	TGTGCCAGTAGCTCCGGGACAGGGGGCTCACTCTATGGCTACACCTTC
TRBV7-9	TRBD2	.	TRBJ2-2	CSSSPRLAGAGELFF	TGTTCCAGCAGCCCCCGACTAGCGGGAGCCGGGGAGCTGTTTTTT